Below are 26 T cell receptor beta chains sequenced from a single sample in a study of synovial regulatory T cells in juvenile arthritis. Sequencing was performed with immunoSEQ multiplex PCR; in TCRdb, only in-frame clones are kept and a portion is missing. Here the sample table reports about 2,100 clones. Matched peripheral blood accompanied the synovial fluid taken from each patient with active arthritis. The sample consisted of Treg cells from the synovium. All receptors come from a donor between 2 and 29 years old with juvenile idiopathic arthritis.

This clone is called medium-sized based on its frequency. The J gene is TRBJ2-7, the V gene TRBV5-6; TCRdb's D call of TRBD1 is untestable without DNA. CDR1 is SGHDT, CDR2 YYEEEE, per germline. The CDR3 has 11 residues. DNA was not recorded. CDR3 amino acids: CASSLQGEQYF. Complete variable domain (other parts from reference TRBV5-6 and TRBJ2-7): DAGVTQSPTHLIKTRGQQVTLRCSPKSGHDTVSWYQQALGQGPQFIFQYYEEEERQRGNFPDRFSGHQFPNYSSELNVNALLLGDSALYLCASSLQGEQYFGPGTRLTVT.

This clone is classed as medium-sized by frequency. This rearrangement joins TRBV28 to TRBJ2-7; checking the TCRdb D call of TRBD2 is not possible without DNA. CDR3 length: 12 amino acids. A DNA sequence was not provided. Per germline, CDR1 MDHEN and CDR2 SYDVKM. The CDR3 here is CASSLLRYEQYF. Full variable domain (rest looked up from reference TRBV28 and TRBJ2-7): DVKVTQSSRYLVKRTGEKVFLECVQDMDHENMFWYRQDPGLGLRLIYFSYDVKMKEKGDIPEGYSVSREKKERFSLILESASTNQTSMYLCASSLLRYEQYFGPGTRLTVT.

This clone is classed as medium-sized by frequency. The chain employs TRBV7-9 and TRBJ2-5; there is no DNA to check the TCRdb D call of TRBD1. The germline V gene encodes CDR1 SEHNR and CDR2 FQNEAQ (reference sequence). The CDR3 is 16 residues long. No DNA is listed. CDR3 sequence reads: CASSLARTGIQETQYF.

Its frequency marks this clone as medium-sized. CDR3 region: CASSAQGTPQYNEQFF. This chain uses TRBV2 with TRBJ2-1; TCRdb lists TRBD2, though no DNA is available to test this call. The CDR3 has 16 amino acids. DNA is not recorded here. Per the germline V gene, CDR1 is SNHLY and CDR2 is FYNNEI.

By frequency, this clone registers medium-sized. Here the CDR3 reads CASSPLTGPGNTIYF. This sequence joins TRBV18 and TRBJ1-3; TCRdb outputs TRBD1, but without DNA this stays unchecked. In germline, CDR1 is KGHSH, CDR2 LQKENI. The CDR3 has 15 amino acids. No DNA is listed.

Its frequency marks this clone as medium-sized. CDR3 region: CASSEATNTGELFF. This chain links TRBV2 with TRBJ2-2; TCRdb reports TRBD1, a call that lacks DNA to check it against. The CDR3 extends over 14 amino acids. A DNA sequence was not provided. The germline V gene has CDR1 SNHLY and CDR2 FYNNEI.

According to its frequency, this clone is medium-sized (0.01 to 0.1%). V is TRBV23-1 and J is TRBJ2-7; lacking DNA, the TRBD2 call made by TCRdb goes unchecked. TRBV23-1 is an open reading frame, and its role is uncertain. The CDR3 length is 14 residues. No DNA sequence was recorded. CDR3 sequence: CASSQPWGGYEQYF.

Judged by frequency, this clone is medium-sized. CDR3 amino acids: CASRGQEIDTQYF. The genes are TRBV18 and TRBJ2-3; TCRdb selects TRBD1, and the lack of DNA leaves this call unchecked. The CDR3 extends over 13 amino acids. Only the protein is available. Germline lookup yields CDR1 KGHSH and CDR2 LQKENI.

Measured by frequency, this clone is medium-sized. This rearrangement joins TRBV25-1 to TRBJ2-1; there is no DNA to check the TCRdb D call of TRBD2. Germline V gene lookup returns CDR1 MGHDK and CDR2 SYGVNS. CDR3 length: 15 residues. The protein alone is recorded here. CDR3: CASSESTSPYNEQFF. The full variable domain, rest sourced from reference TRBV25-1 and TRBJ2-1, is EADIYQTPRYLVIGTGKKITLECSQTMGHDKMYWYQQDPGMELHLIHYSYGVNSTEKGDLSSESTVSRIRTEHFPLTLESARPSHTSQYLCASSESTSPYNEQFFGPGTRLTVL.

This clone counts as medium-sized by frequency. V and J are TRBV5-1 and TRBJ2-2; TCRdb gives TRBD2 as the D gene, but with no DNA this cannot be confirmed. Looked up from germline, CDR1 is SGHRS and CDR2 is YFSETQ. The CDR3 consists of 16 residues. This entry has no DNA. This chain's CDR3 is CASSPRSGSNTGELFF.

This clone is classed as medium-sized by frequency. The J gene is TRBJ1-2, the V gene TRBV10-3. The CDR3 is 13 residues long. Only the protein is available. Germline loops: CDR1 ENHRY, CDR2 SYGVKD. CDR3 sequence: CAISDGLGRGYTF.

This clone is identified as medium-sized from frequency. The CDR3: CASSNRDRPYQLHF. The chain carries TRBV19 and TRBJ1-6; no DNA is available, so the TRBD1 call from TCRdb remains unchecked. Per the germline V gene, CDR1 is LNHDA and CDR2 is SQIVND (reference sequence). This CDR3 has 14 amino acids. No nucleotide data were recorded. Based on the CDR3 plus reference TRBV19 and TRBJ1-6, the full variable domain is DGGITQSPKYLFRKEGQNVTLSCEQNLNHDAMYWYRQDPGQGLRLIYYSQIVNDFQKGDIAEGYSVSREKKESFPLTVTSAQKNPTAFYLCASSNRDRPYQLHFGNGTRLTVT.

This clone is identified as large (0.1 to 1%) from frequency. This chain connects TRBV28 to TRBJ1-2. The CDR3 spans 12 residues. No DNA appears here. The germline CDR1 and CDR2 sequences are MDHEN and SYDVKM. The CDR3 reads CASSQRRHGYTF.

This clone is identified as medium-sized from frequency. CDR3 loop: CASGRSYEQYF. The chain has TRBV27 and TRBJ2-7. Germline V lookup: CDR1 MNHEY, CDR2 SMNVEV (reference sequence). This CDR3 is 11 amino acids long. No DNA sequence was recorded.

This clone counts as medium-sized (0.01 to 0.1%) by frequency. The J gene is TRBJ2-7, the V gene TRBV12-5; the D call from TCRdb, TRBD1, cannot be confirmed without DNA. CDR3 length: 14 amino acids. No DNA is listed. Germline V gene data show CDR1 as LGHNT and CDR2 as FRNRAP. CDR3: CASGQGASSYEQYF.

According to its frequency, this clone is medium-sized (0.01 to 0.1%). This chain connects TRBV2 to TRBJ1-2. The CDR3 has 13 residues. No DNA is recorded. Germline loops: CDR1 SNHLY, CDR2 FYNNEI. This chain's CDR3 is CASSGRASDGYTF.

This clone is called medium-sized based on its frequency. V usage is TRBV6-5 and J usage is TRBJ1-2. There are 14 residues in the CDR3. No DNA was logged. Germline V gives CDR1 MNHEY, CDR2 SVGAGI. The CDR3 region is CASSYRGNNYGYTF.

Its frequency marks this clone as medium-sized. The chain couples TRBV7-2 to TRBJ2-5; checking the TCRdb D call of TRBD2 is not possible without DNA. The CDR3 consists of 14 residues. The DNA is not on file. From germline, CDR1 is SGHTA and CDR2 FQGNSA. The CDR3 sequence is CASSLVAGGETQYF.

This clone counts as medium-sized by frequency. The chain joins TRBV6-1 to TRBJ1-3. The CDR3 has 11 residues. No coding sequence is recorded. Germline V gene lookup returns CDR1 MNHNS and CDR2 SASEGT. The CDR3 reads CASSSHNTIYF.

Measured by frequency, this clone is medium-sized. The chain couples TRBV5-6 to TRBJ2-7; TCRdb's assignment of TRBD2 cannot be checked, as there is no DNA. The germline V gene has CDR1 SGHDT and CDR2 YYEEEE. This CDR3 is built from 12 residues. Nucleotide data are not available. The CDR3 sequence: CASKRDPYEQYF.

This clone is classed as medium-sized by frequency. The rearrangement links TRBV19 to TRBJ1-5. The CDR3 is 16 residues long. No nucleotide data were recorded. Germline CDR1 reads LNHDA; CDR2 reads SQIVND (reference sequence). The CDR3 is CASRMVEGASNQPQHF.

This clone is deemed medium-sized by its frequency. This chain uses TRBV5-6 with TRBJ1-5; TCRdb calls TRBD1, which cannot be checked without DNA. Germline lookup yields CDR1 SGHDT and CDR2 YYEEEE. The CDR3 loop spans 15 amino acids. The coding DNA is unavailable. The CDR3 sequence is CASSLAGTGYQPQHF.

This clone is classed as medium-sized by frequency. The chain employs TRBV7-2 and TRBJ2-7; absent DNA, TCRdb's TRBD2 call cannot be checked. CDR1 and CDR2 (germline): SGHTA, FQGNSA. The CDR3 has 15 amino acids. No DNA was logged. The CDR3 reads CASSFSLARRYEQYF.

This clone is deemed medium-sized by its frequency. The rearrangement uses TRBV11-2 and TRBJ2-7; the TCRdb D gene call, TRBD1, has no DNA to confirm it. The CDR3 extends over 13 amino acids. No DNA was logged. Germline lookup yields CDR1 SGHAT and CDR2 FQNNGV. The CDR3 reads CASSLVPSTEQYF.

This clone is deemed medium-sized by its frequency. The rearrangement joins TRBV28 to TRBJ2-1; TCRdb designates TRBD1, a call that cannot be tested without DNA. The CDR3 has 15 residues. The DNA is not on file. CDR1 MDHEN and CDR2 SYDVKM come from the germline V gene. The CDR3 here is CASRHTGTGGNEQFF.

By frequency, this clone is medium-sized. This sequence joins TRBV19 and TRBJ2-3; TCRdb calls TRBD1, which cannot be checked without DNA. Germline CDR1 reads LNHDA; CDR2 reads SQIVND (reference sequence). This CDR3 contains 14 residues. DNA was not recorded. CDR3 sequence: CASSPQGLTDTQYF.